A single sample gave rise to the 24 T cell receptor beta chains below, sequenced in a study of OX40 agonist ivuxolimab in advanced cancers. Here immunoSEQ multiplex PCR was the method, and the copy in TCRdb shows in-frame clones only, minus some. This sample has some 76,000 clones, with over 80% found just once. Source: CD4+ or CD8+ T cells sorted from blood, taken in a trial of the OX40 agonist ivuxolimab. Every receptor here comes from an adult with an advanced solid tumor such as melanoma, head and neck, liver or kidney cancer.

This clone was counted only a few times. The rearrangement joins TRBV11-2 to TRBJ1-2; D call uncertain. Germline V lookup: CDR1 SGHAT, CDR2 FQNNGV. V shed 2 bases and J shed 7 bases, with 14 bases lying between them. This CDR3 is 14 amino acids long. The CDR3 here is CASSLQTYSRGYTF. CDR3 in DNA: TGTGCCAGCAGCTTACAAACCTACTCTCGTGGCTACACCTTC.

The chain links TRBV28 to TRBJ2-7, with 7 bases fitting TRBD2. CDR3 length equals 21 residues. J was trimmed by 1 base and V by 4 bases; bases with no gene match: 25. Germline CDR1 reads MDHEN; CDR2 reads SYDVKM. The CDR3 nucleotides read TGTGCCAGCAGTTCAAGCTTAGCCTTTCTAGCGGAGTCTTCTCCTTCCTACGAGCAGTACTTC. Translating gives CASSSSLAFLAESSPSYEQYF.

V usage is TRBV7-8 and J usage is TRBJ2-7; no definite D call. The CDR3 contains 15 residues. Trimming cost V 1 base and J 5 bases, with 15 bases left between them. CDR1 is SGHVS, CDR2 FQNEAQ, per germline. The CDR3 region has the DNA TGTGCCAGCAGCTTAGAAGGCGGTGTGGCCAACGAGCAGTACTTC. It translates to CASSLEGGVANEQYF. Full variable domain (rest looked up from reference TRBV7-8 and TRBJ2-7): GAGVSQSPRYKVAKRGQDVALRCDPISGHVSLFWYQQALGQGPEFLTYFQNEAQLDKSGLPSDRFFAERPEGSVSTLKIQRTQQEDSAVYLCASSLEGGVANEQYFGPGTRLTVT.

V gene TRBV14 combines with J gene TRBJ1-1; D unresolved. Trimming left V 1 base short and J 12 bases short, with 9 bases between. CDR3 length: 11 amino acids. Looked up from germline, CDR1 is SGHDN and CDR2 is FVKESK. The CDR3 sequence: CASSQGPVSFF. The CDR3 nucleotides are TGTGCCAGCAGCCAAGGGCCAGTGTCTTTCTTT.

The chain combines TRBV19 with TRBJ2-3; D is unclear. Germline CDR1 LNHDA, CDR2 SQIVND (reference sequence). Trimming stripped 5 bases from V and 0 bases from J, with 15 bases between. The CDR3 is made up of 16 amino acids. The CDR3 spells CASSLVLRPSTDTQYF. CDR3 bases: TGTGCCAGTAGTCTCGTACTGCGGCCTAGCACAGATACGCAGTATTTT. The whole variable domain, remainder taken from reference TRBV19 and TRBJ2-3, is DGGITQSPKYLFRKEGQNVTLSCEQNLNHDAMYWYRQDPGQGLRLIYYSQIVNDFQKGDIAEGYSVSREKKESFPLTVTSAQKNPTAFYLCASSLVLRPSTDTQYFGPGTRLTVL.

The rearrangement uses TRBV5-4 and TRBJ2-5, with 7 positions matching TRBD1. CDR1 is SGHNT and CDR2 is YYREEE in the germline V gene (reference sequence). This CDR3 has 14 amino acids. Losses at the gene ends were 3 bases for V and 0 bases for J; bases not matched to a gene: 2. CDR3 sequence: CASSSGTDQETQYF. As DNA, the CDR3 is TGTGCCAGCAGCTCCGGGACAGACCAAGAGACCCAGTACTTC.

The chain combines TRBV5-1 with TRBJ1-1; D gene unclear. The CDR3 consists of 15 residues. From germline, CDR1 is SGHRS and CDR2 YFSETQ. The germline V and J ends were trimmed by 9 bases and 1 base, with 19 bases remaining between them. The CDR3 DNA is TGCGCCACCCAAGTTGGGGATGGAGGGAACACTGAAGCTTTCTTT. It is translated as CATQVGDGGNTEAFF. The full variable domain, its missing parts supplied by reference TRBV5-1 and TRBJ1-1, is KAGVTQTPRYLIKTRGQQVTLSCSPISGHRSVSWYQQTPGQGLQFLFEYFSETQRNKGNFPGRFSGRQFSNSRSEMNVSTLELGDSALYLCATQVGDGGNTEAFFGQGTRLTVV.

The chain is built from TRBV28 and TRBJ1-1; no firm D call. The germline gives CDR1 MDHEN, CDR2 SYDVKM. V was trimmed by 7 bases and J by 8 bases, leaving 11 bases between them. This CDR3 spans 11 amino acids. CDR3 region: CASTLDVEAFF. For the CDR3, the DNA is TGTGCCAGCACCTTAGACGTAGAAGCTTTCTTT.

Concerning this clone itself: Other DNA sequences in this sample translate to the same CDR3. Here the CDR3 reads CASSLLANTGELFF. CDR3 sequence (DNA): TGCGCCAGCAGCCTCCTTGCGAACACCGGGGAGCTGTTTTTT. This chain links TRBV5-1 with TRBJ2-2; D is unclear. V gave up 4 bases and J gave up 0 bases, with 7 bases separating them. This CDR3 comprises 14 residues. Germline values: CDR1 SGHRS, CDR2 YFSETQ.

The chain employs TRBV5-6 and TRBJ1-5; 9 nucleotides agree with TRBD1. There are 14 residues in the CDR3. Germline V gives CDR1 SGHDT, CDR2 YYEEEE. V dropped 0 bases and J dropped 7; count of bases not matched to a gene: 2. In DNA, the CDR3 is TGTGCCAGCAGCTTGGGGGGACAGGGCCAGCCCCAGCATTTT. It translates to CASSLGGQGQPQHF.

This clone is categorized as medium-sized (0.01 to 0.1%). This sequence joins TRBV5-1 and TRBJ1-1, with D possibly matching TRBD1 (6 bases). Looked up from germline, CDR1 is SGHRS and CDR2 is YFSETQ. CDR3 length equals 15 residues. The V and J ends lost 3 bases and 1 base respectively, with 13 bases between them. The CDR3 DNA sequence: TGCGCCAGCAGCTCCCGTTGGGGGGCGAACACTGAAGCTTTCTTT. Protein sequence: CASSSRWGANTEAFF. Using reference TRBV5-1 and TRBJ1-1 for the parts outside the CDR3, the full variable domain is KAGVTQTPRYLIKTRGQQVTLSCSPISGHRSVSWYQQTPGQGLQFLFEYFSETQRNKGNFPGRFSGRQFSNSRSEMNVSTLELGDSALYLCASSSRWGANTEAFFGQGTRLTVV.

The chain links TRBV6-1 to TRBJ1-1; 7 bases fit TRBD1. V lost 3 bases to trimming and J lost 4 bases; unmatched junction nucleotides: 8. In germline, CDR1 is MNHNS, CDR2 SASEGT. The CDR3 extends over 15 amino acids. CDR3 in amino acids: CASSDRQGGSTEAFF. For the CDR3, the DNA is TGTGCCAGCAGTGATAGACAGGGTGGGAGCACTGAAGCTTTCTTT.

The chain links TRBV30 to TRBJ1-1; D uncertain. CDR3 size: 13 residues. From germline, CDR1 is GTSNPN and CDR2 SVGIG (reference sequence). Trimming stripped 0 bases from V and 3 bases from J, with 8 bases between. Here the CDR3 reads CAWSVNRDTEAFF. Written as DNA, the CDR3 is TGTGCCTGGAGTGTCAACCGGGACACTGAAGCTTTCTTT.

CDR3: CASSEVRDYGYTF. The DNA for the CDR3 is TGTGCCAGCAGTGAGGTCAGGGATTATGGCTACACCTTC. The chain has TRBV2 and TRBJ1-2; D is perhaps TRBD1 (5 bases). CDR1 is SNHLY and CDR2 is FYNNEI in the germline V gene. The CDR3 length is 13 residues. V was clipped by 3 bases and J by 5 bases, with 10 bases between them.

For the CDR3, the DNA is TGTGCCAGCTCACCGGGGGATGGCTACACCTTC. Its protein product is CASSPGDGYTF. This chain joins TRBV18 and TRBJ1-2; a weak D match, TRBD1 (5 bases). The germline gives CDR1 KGHSH, CDR2 LQKENI. CDR3 length equals 11 residues. V lost 3 bases and J lost 6, with 5 bases in between.

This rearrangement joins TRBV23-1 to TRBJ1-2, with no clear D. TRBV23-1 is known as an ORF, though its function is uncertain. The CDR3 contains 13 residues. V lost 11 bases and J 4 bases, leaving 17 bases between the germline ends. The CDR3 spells CAQDLGISYGYTF. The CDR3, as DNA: TGCGCCCAGGATTTGGGCATCTCCTATGGCTACACCTTC.

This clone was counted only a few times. The CDR3 spells CAITPREGETQYF. In DNA, the CDR3 is TGTGCCATCACGCCGCGGGAGGGTGAGACCCAGTACTTC. The J gene is TRBJ2-5, the V gene TRBV10-3, with 9 nucleotides matching TRBD2. Looked up from germline, CDR1 is ENHRY and CDR2 is SYGVKD. CDR3 length equals 13 residues. Germline trimming cut 7 bases from V and 5 bases from J; bases unmatched to any gene: 5.

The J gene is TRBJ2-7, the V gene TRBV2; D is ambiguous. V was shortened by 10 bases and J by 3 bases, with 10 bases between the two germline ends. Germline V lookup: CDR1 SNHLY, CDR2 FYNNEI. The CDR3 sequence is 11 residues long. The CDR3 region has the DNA TGTGCCACCCAAACATACTACGAGCAGTACTTC. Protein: CATQTYYEQYF.

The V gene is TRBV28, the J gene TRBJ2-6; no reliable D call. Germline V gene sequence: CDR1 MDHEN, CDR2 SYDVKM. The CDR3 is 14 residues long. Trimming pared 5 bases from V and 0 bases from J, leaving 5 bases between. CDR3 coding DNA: TGTGCCAGCAGTGAGAGCTCTGGGGCCAACGTCCTGACTTTC. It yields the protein CASSESSGANVLTF.

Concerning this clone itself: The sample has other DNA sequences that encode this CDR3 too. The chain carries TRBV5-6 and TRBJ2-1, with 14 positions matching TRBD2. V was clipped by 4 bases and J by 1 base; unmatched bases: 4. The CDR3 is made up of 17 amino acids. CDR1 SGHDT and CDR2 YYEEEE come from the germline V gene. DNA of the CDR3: TGTGCCAGCAGCACCGGGACTAGCGGGAGTTCCTACAATGAGCAGTTCTTC. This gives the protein CASSTGTSGSSYNEQFF.

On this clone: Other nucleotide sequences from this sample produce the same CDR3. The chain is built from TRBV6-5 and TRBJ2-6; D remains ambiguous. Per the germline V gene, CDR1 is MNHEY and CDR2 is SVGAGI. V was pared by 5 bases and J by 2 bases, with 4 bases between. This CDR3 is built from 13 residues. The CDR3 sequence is CASSSPGANVLTF. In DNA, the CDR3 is TGTGCCAGCAGTAGTCCTGGGGCCAACGTCCTGACTTTC.

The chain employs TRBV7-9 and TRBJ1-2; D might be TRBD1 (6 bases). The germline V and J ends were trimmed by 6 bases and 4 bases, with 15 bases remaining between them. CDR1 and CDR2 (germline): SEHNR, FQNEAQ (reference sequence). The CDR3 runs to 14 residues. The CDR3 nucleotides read TGTGCCAGCAGAGGGGAAACAGGGCCCTATGGCTACACCTTC. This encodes CASRGETGPYGYTF.

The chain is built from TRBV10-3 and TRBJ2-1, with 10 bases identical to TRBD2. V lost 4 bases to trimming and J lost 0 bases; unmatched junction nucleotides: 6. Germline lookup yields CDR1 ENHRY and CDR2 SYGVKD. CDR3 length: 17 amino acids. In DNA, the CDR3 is TGTGCCATCAGTGGCAGCGGGGGGGCCTACTCCTACAATGAGCAGTTCTTC. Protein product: CAISGSGGAYSYNEQFF.

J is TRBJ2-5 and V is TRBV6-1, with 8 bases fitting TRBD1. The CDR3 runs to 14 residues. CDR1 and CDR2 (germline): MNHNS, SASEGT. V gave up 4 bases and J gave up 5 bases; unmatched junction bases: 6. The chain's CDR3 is CASSANRGAETQYF. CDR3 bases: TGTGCCAGCAGTGCGAACAGGGGGGCGGAGACCCAGTACTTC.